The 26 T cell receptor beta chains in this list originate from one sample, sequenced in a study of Ad26.COV2.S vaccination and SARS-CoV-2 variants. The sample's treatment: around 19 received Ad26.COV2.S at low or high dose, single or two shots; roughly five received placebo; per-sample allocation not given. Collection of the samples took place on day 63 after the first injection of vaccine or placebo. Generated by immunoSEQ multiplex PCR, the TCRdb table keeps only in-frame clones and is missing some. This sample carries hundreds of thousands of clones, roughly 87% of them seen once, and the ten largest clones take approximately 2.5%. Here the sequenced sample was peripheral blood, taken in a trial of Ad26.COV2.S vaccine versus placebo. These receptors were obtained from a person aged 18 to 65 who received the Ad26.COV2.S COVID-19 vaccine or a placebo.

The chain joins TRBV7-2 to TRBJ1-6; 7 bases are shared with TRBD1. There are 17 residues in the CDR3. V lost 7 bases and J lost 3; bases outside the gene matches: 12. The germline V gene encodes CDR1 SGHTA and CDR2 FQGNSA. CDR3 nucleotide sequence: TGTGCCAGCACCCTAAACAGGGGTTTGCACTATAATTCACCCCTCCACTTT. Its protein is CASTLNRGLHYNSPLHF.

V and J are TRBV7-9 and TRBJ2-7; TRBD2 is a possible D gene (6 bases). V was clipped by 1 base and J by 5 bases, with 24 bases between them. The CDR3 consists of 18 residues. In germline, CDR1 is SEHNR, CDR2 FQNEAQ (reference sequence). The CDR3: CASSLEPPGAGIFDEQYV. The CDR3 DNA sequence: TGTGCCAGCAGCTTAGAACCCCCGGGCGCGGGAATTTTCGACGAGCAGTACGTC.

In its sample, this clone was seen once. Other DNA sequences in the sample encode the same CDR3. The genes are TRBV5-1 and TRBJ2-5; no definite D call. CDR3 length: 13 amino acids. CDR1 and CDR2 (germline): SGHRS, YFSETQ. The ends were cut back, 7 bases at V and 2 bases at J, with 12 bases in the middle. The CDR3 region has the DNA TGCGCCAGCTCACCTAGTCCTCAAGAGACCCAGTACTTC. Encoded protein: CASSPSPQETQYF. The full variable domain, with the rest looked up from reference TRBV5-1 and TRBJ2-5, is KAGVTQTPRYLIKTRGQQVTLSCSPISGHRSVSWYQQTPGQGLQFLFEYFSETQRNKGNFPGRFSGRQFSNSRSEMNVSTLELGDSALYLCASSPSPQETQYFGPGTRLLVL.

The DNA of the CDR3 is TGTGCCAGCAGCTCCCAACTAGCGGGGGGTTTGAATGAGCAGTTCTTC. Residues: CASSSQLAGGLNEQFF. This chain links TRBV5-6 with TRBJ2-1, with 12 positions matching TRBD2. The V gene's germline CDR1 is SGHDT and CDR2 YYEEEE. The CDR3 sequence is 16 residues long. With V trimmed by 3 bases and J by 7 bases, 8 bases remained unmatched.

This clone came up once. This chain uses TRBV7-3 with TRBJ2-1; TRBD1 aligns across 9 bases. Germline V gene lookup returns CDR1 SGHTA and CDR2 FQGTGA. The CDR3 is 17 amino acids. The V gene end was trimmed by 4 bases and the J gene end by 6 bases; junction bases not matched to a gene: 13. CDR3 residues: CASSSNPTGGWINEQFF. The CDR3 bases are TGTGCCAGCAGCTCTAATCCAACAGGGGGCTGGATCAATGAGCAGTTCTTC.

The V call is TRBV15, the J call TRBJ1-5, with D tentatively TRBD1 (6 bases). Between the trimmed V and J ends, which lost 0 bases and 6 bases, there was a span of 15 bases. Germline V gives CDR1 LNHNV, CDR2 YYDKDF (reference sequence). This CDR3 has 16 residues. CDR3 nucleotides: TGTGCCACCAGCAGAGATCCGGGGGGCGCGGTTCAGCCCCAGCATTTT. It yields the protein CATSRDPGGAVQPQHF.

The V and J genes are TRBV6-2 or TRBV6-3 and TRBJ2-5; TRBD2 matches at 12 bases. Germline V gene lookup returns CDR1 MNHEY and CDR2 SVGEGT. J lost 4 bases, V lost 6 bases, and 15 bases had no gene match. The CDR3 has 18 amino acids. Written as DNA, the CDR3 is TGTGCCAGCAGCCCGGGGCTAGCGGGAGGGGTAGTACGAGAGACCCAGTACTTC. Its protein is CASSPGLAGGVVRETQYF.

The V gene is TRBV5-4, the J gene TRBJ2-3; 11 bases line up with TRBD2. Germline V gene data show CDR1 as SGHNT and CDR2 as YYREEE (reference sequence). The CDR3 runs 17 residues. Unmatched junction bases numbered 9, after V lost 4 bases and J lost 2 bases. The CDR3 DNA reads as TGTGCCAGCAGCCAGAGACTAGCGGGACCTAACACAGATACGCAGTATTTT. Its translation: CASSQRLAGPNTDTQYF.

The chain is built from TRBV5-1 and TRBJ2-2, with 8 bases that match TRBD2. Trimming took 5 bases from V and 1 from J; bases not matched to a gene: 4. This CDR3 is 15 amino acids long. The germline V gene has CDR1 SGHRS and CDR2 YFSETQ. The CDR3 bases are TGCGCCAGCAGGGGAGCGGGAGTGAACACCGGGGAGCTGTTTTTT. Translating gives CASRGAGVNTGELFF.

V usage is TRBV19 and J usage is TRBJ1-1, with TRBD1 matching over 7 bases. The J segment lost 6 bases and the V segment lost 7 bases, leaving 5 bases of the junction unmatched. Germline V gene data show CDR1 as LNHDA and CDR2 as SQIVND (reference sequence). The CDR3 consists of 12 residues. CDR3 nucleotide sequence: TGTGCCAGTATGGACAGGAGGGCTGAAGCTTTCTTT. Its translation: CASMDRRAEAFF.

The chain links TRBV5-1 to TRBJ2-1; D perhaps matches TRBD1 (6 bases). Looked up from germline, CDR1 is SGHRS and CDR2 is YFSETQ. This CDR3 has 15 residues. V lost 0 bases and J 0 bases, leaving 7 bases between the germline ends. DNA of the CDR3: TGCGCCAGCAGCTTGGCAGGGGCCTCCTACAATGAGCAGTTCTTC. Translated: CASSLAGASYNEQFF.

This sequence joins TRBV6-5 and TRBJ1-3; D remains ambiguous. The germline V and J ends were trimmed by 4 bases and 10 bases, with 14 bases remaining between them. Germline values: CDR1 MNHEY, CDR2 SVGAGI. The CDR3 is 13 residues long. The CDR3 DNA reads as TGTGCCAGCAGTTGGAATTCCGACGGTACCATATATTTT. This codes for CASSWNSDGTIYF.

The V and J genes are TRBV18 and TRBJ1-6; D gene ambiguous. CDR3 length: 15 amino acids. Trimming took 0 bases from V and 4 from J, leaving 7 bases between them. The V gene's germline CDR1 is KGHSH and CDR2 LQKENI. CDR3 protein: CASSPPSQYNSPLHF. The CDR3 DNA is TGTGCCAGCTCACCACCCAGTCAGTATAATTCACCCCTCCACTTT.

This chain joins TRBV18 and TRBJ2-1, with 12 nucleotides matching TRBD2. The CDR3 contains 15 residues. CDR1 is KGHSH and CDR2 is LQKENI in the germline V gene. V lost 4 bases and J lost 7; bases outside the gene matches: 5. CDR3 coding DNA: TGTGCCAGCTCACAGGGCGGGACTAGCGGGAATGAGCAGTTCTTC. It codes for CASSQGGTSGNEQFF. The full variable domain, in which reference TRBV18 and TRBJ2-1 provide the parts outside the CDR3, is NAGVMQNPRHLVRRRGQEARLRCSPMKGHSHVYWYRQLPEEGLKFMVYLQKENIIDESGMPKERFSAEFPKEGPSILRIQQVVRGDSAAYFCASSQGGTSGNEQFFGPGTRLTVL.

This clone was seen only a few times. This rearrangement joins TRBV6-2 or TRBV6-3 to TRBJ1-5; the D gene is possibly TRBD1 (5 bases). The CDR3 is 14 amino acids. The germline V gene has CDR1 MNHEY and CDR2 SVGEGT. The ends were cut back, 4 bases at V and 9 bases at J, with 16 bases in the middle. The CDR3 reads CASSSRGPPSPQHF. In DNA form, the CDR3 reads TGTGCCAGCAGTTCCCGGGGACCCCCATCGCCCCAGCATTTT.

This rearrangement joins TRBV2 to TRBJ2-3, with 8 bases matching TRBD2. This CDR3 is 17 amino acids long. After removal of 6 bases from V and 5 bases from J, the junction contained 16 bases not matched to a gene. CDR1 SNHLY and CDR2 FYNNEI come from the germline V gene. The CDR3: CASRDHSISGILDTQYF. The CDR3 coding sequence is TGTGCCAGCAGGGACCATAGTATTAGCGGGATTCTAGATACGCAGTATTTT.

V is TRBV19 and J is TRBJ1-1; D remains unclear. The germline V gene has CDR1 LNHDA and CDR2 SQIVND (reference sequence). The CDR3 is 14 residues long. V shed 6 bases and J shed 1 base, with 12 bases lying between them. The CDR3 loop reads CASSPIAGNTEAFF. DNA for the CDR3: TGTGCCAGTAGCCCCATCGCGGGGAACACTGAAGCTTTCTTT.

The V gene is TRBV9, the J gene TRBJ2-1; D remains ambiguous. V lost 4 bases to trimming and J lost 7 bases, with 18 bases between them. This CDR3 has 15 residues. Germline V lookup: CDR1 SGDLS, CDR2 YYNGEE. The CDR3 protein is CASSLEASWVNEQFF. The CDR3, as DNA: TGTGCCAGCAGCTTAGAGGCCTCGTGGGTAAATGAGCAGTTCTTC.

In its sample, this clone was seen once. V usage is TRBV7-9 and J usage is TRBJ1-6; TRBD1 aligns across 7 bases. This CDR3 is built from 13 residues. The germline V gene has CDR1 SEHNR and CDR2 FQNEAQ (reference sequence). The trim removed 7 bases at V and 9 bases at J, leaving 6 bases unmatched. This chain's CDR3 is CASTGQEGSPLHF. CDR3 in DNA: TGTGCCAGCACCGGACAGGAAGGTTCACCCCTCCACTTT.

The rearrangement joins TRBV4-1 to TRBJ2-1; D is unresolved. This CDR3 spans 13 amino acids. V lost 8 bases and J 1 base, leaving 9 bases between the germline ends. CDR1 and CDR2 (germline): MGHRA, YSYEKL. The CDR3 loop is CASGKGSYNEQFF. Written as DNA, the CDR3 is TGCGCCAGCGGGAAGGGTTCCTACAATGAGCAGTTCTTC.

This clone was recorded once. The rearrangement links TRBV13 to TRBJ2-5; D not certain. Per germline, CDR1 PRHDT and CDR2 FYEKMQ (reference sequence). The CDR3 extends over 14 amino acids. Trimming cost V 5 bases and J 5 bases, with 15 bases left between them. In DNA, the CDR3 is TGTGCCAGCAGCACGATAATGAAGAGGGAGACCCAGTACTTC. Its protein product is CASSTIMKRETQYF.

V usage is TRBV18 and J usage is TRBJ2-5; D perhaps matches TRBD2 (6 bases). The V and J ends lost 8 bases and 2 bases respectively, with 15 bases between them. The germline V gene encodes CDR1 KGHSH and CDR2 LQKENI. The CDR3 consists of 14 residues. CDR3 residues: CASARGLEQETQYF. CDR3 in DNA: TGTGCCAGCGCGCGGGGACTGGAACAAGAGACCCAGTACTTC.

The V call is TRBV28, the J call TRBJ2-7; tentative D call: TRBD2 (5 bases). CDR1 is MDHEN, CDR2 SYDVKM, per germline. The V and J ends lost 6 bases and 0 bases respectively, with 9 bases between them. The CDR3 sequence is 13 residues long. The CDR3 spells CASSNLASYEQYF. In DNA form, the CDR3 reads TGTGCCAGCAGCAATCTAGCCTCCTACGAGCAGTACTTC.

This chain joins TRBV2 and TRBJ2-7; the D call may be TRBD1 or TRBD2 (5 bases each). The CDR3 loop spans 14 amino acids. Germline V gene lookup returns CDR1 SNHLY and CDR2 FYNNEI. The germline V and J ends were trimmed by 4 bases and 5 bases, with 15 bases remaining between them. CDR3 bases: TGTGCCAGCAGTGGATGGTTCGGGGACCACGAGCAGTACGTC. Its protein product is CASSGWFGDHEQYV.

The CDR3 is CASSEALPGGQETQYF. CDR3 sequence (DNA): TGTGCCAGCAGTGAAGCGCTTCCGGGGGGCCAGGAGACCCAGTACTTC. This chain uses TRBV2 with TRBJ2-5; perhaps TRBD2 as D (7 bases). The V end lost 0 bases, the J end lost 5 bases, and 16 bases lay between the germline ends. In germline, CDR1 is SNHLY, CDR2 FYNNEI. The CDR3 extends over 16 amino acids.

This clone was recorded once. The chain couples TRBV15 to TRBJ2-7; D is unresolved. The V end was cut by 3 bases, the J end by 0 bases, with 6 bases between. The CDR3 is 13 amino acids. Germline CDR1 is LNHNV and CDR2 is YYDKDF (reference sequence). The CDR3 loop reads CATSSGFSYEQYV. In nucleotides, the CDR3 is TGTGCCACCAGCAGCGGTTTCTCCTACGAGCAGTACGTC.